The present TCR beta chain was sequenced within a study of blood T cell repertoires in COVID-19. Looking at the study overall: The samples span acute and convalescent COVID-19 from the United States, Italy and Spain. PBMCs, B-cell-depleted T cells, or T cells provided the cDNA or gDNA that made up the material.

Per the germline V gene, CDR1 is SGHKS and CDR2 is YYEKEE (reference sequence). Trimming pared 0 bases from V and 2 bases from J, leaving 12 bases between. This CDR3 comprises 16 residues. Per the authors' pipeline: Reference gene primer amplification in the assay estimated nucleated cell counts. Profiled with immunoSEQ multiplex PCR; TCRdb holds only in-frame clones, not every one. That table supplies the V and J calls and clone size; D and trimming were determined from the DNA. The sample holds about 110,000 clones, over 75% seen once. This chain joins TRBV5-5 and TRBJ2-1; D remains ambiguous. The receptor was isolated from a man aged 50-60 years with acute or convalescent COVID-19. Sample: peripheral blood. The CDR3 DNA is TGTGCCAGCAGCTTGGATCCCCAGGTGGCCTACAATGAGCAGTTCTTC. Its protein product is CASSLDPQVAYNEQFF.